This entry lists 2 T cell receptor beta chains sequenced from one sample in a study of cytotoxic CD8 clonotypes in ibrutinib-treated CLL. Clones were sequenced by immunoSEQ multiplex PCR, and TCRdb holds only the in-frame ones, with some missing. Among 45,000 to 60,000 clones, around 55% were seen once, and the ten largest hold around 20%. The source material was PBMCs, sampled after 24 months of ibrutinib treatment. These receptors came from a human donor with chronic lymphocytic leukemia.

V usage is TRBV5-1 and J usage is TRBJ1-6; D uncertain. Germline lookup yields CDR1 SGHRS and CDR2 YFSETQ. The CDR3 totals 14 residues. Trimming removed 1 base from V and 6 bases from J, with 8 bases in between. CDR3 sequence (DNA): TGCGCCAGCAGCTTGCATTGGGGTAATTCACCCCTCCACTTT. It is translated as CASSLHWGNSPLHF.

This chain joins TRBV28 and TRBJ2-7; no clear D gene. With 4 bases removed from V and 5 bases from J, the gap between germline ends came to 9 bases. Germline V gene lookup returns CDR1 MDHEN and CDR2 SYDVKM. CDR3 length equals 12 residues. In DNA form, the CDR3 reads TGTGCCAGCAGTTCGCCCTGGGACGAGCAGTACGTC. Encoded protein: CASSSPWDEQYV.